This TCR beta chain comes out of a study of blood T cell repertoires in COVID-19. Whole-study context: Acute and convalescent COVID-19 specimens originated in the United States, Italy and Spain.

TCRdb keeps only in-frame clones here, not all; method: immunoSEQ multiplex PCR. This sample has about 200,000 clones, with around 90% found just once. Participants had their cohort set by participant-reported clinical history. Donors in Cohort 3 counted as recovered after two negative PCRs, clearance, or symptom resolution. Germline V gene lookup returns CDR1 LNHDA and CDR2 SQIVND (reference sequence). CDR3 length: 17 residues. Germline trimming cut 1 base from V and 4 bases from J; bases unmatched to any gene: 12. The TCR was taken from a woman aged 30 to 39 who had recovered from COVID-19. The sample consisted of PBMCs or T cells enriched from blood (not recorded which). V gene TRBV19 combines with J gene TRBJ1-2, with 7 bases that match TRBD1. The CDR3 coding sequence is TGTGCCAGTAGTATAGGCTCAACAGGGGCCCGAATCTATGGCTACACCTTC. As protein: CASSIGSTGARIYGYTF.